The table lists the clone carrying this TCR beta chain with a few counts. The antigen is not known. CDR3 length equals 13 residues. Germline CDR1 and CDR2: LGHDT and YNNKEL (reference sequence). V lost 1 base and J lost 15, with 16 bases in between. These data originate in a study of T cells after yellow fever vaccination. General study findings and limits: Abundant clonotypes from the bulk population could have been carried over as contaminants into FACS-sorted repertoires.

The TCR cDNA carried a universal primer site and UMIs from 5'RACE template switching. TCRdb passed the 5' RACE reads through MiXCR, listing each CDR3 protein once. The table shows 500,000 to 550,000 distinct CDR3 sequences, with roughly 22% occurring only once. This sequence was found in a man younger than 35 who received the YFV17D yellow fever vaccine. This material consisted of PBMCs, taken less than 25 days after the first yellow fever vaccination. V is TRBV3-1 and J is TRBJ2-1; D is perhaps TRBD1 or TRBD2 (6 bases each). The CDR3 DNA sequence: TGTGCCAGCAGCCAAGCGGGGGCTTACATGCCGTTCTTC. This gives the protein CASSQAGAYMPFF.